The 11 T cell receptor beta chains below come from one sample, sequenced in a study of shared clonotypes between healthy human individuals. TCRdb's table, derived via immunoSEQ multiplex PCR, lists solely in-frame clones and lacks some. The sample has about 580,000 clones, roughly 98% seen once. In the naive CD8 group, cells lacked CD45RO and were positively selected for CCR7, so terminally differentiated effector memory CD45RA+ cells were left out. The sample was naive CD8+ T cells sorted from blood. These receptors were collected from a man under 40 in good health.

This chain connects TRBV27 to TRBJ2-7, with D tentatively TRBD2 (6 bases). Per the germline V gene, CDR1 is MNHEY and CDR2 is SMNVEV (reference sequence). This CDR3 has 14 amino acids. V lost 3 bases to trimming and J lost 0 bases, with 9 bases between them. CDR3: CASSFGGYSYEQYF. CDR3 in DNA: TGTGCCAGCAGTTTCGGGGGATACTCCTACGAGCAGTACTTC.

This chain connects TRBV2 to TRBJ2-1; 10 nucleotides agree with TRBD1. Germline lookup yields CDR1 SNHLY and CDR2 FYNNEI. This CDR3 contains 14 residues. V shed 4 bases and J 7 bases; nucleotides not matched to a gene: 4. The CDR3 spells CASSGQGAGNEQFF. The CDR3 region has the DNA TGTGCCAGCAGTGGACAGGGGGCCGGTAATGAGCAGTTCTTC.

The J gene is TRBJ2-3, the V gene TRBV18; 10 nucleotides line up with TRBD1. The CDR3 loop spans 16 amino acids. CDR1 and CDR2 (germline): KGHSH, LQKENI. Unmatched junction bases numbered 10, after V lost 5 bases and J lost 5 bases. The CDR3 DNA reads TGTGCCAGCTCAACAACGGGACAGGGGCTCATAGATACGCAGTATTTT. Its protein product is CASSTTGQGLIDTQYF.

The rearrangement uses TRBV7-3 and TRBJ1-1, with 7 bases aligning to TRBD1. V lost 5 bases, J lost 6 bases, and 9 bases stayed unmatched. Germline CDR1 SGHTA, CDR2 FQGTGA. The CDR3 runs 14 residues. The CDR3 loop is CASSRTGVTPEAFF. CDR3 nucleotide sequence: TGTGCCAGCAGCCGGACAGGCGTTACCCCTGAAGCTTTCTTT.

The chain is built from TRBV4-3 and TRBJ2-2; 12 positions match TRBD2. CDR1 and CDR2 from the germline V gene are LGHNA and YSLEER. The CDR3 totals 18 residues. Unmatched junction bases numbered 7, after V lost 2 bases and J lost 3 bases. The CDR3 nucleotides read TGCGCCAGCAGCCAACACACTAGCGGGAGGCCTGACACCGGGGAGCTGTTTTTT. This encodes CASSQHTSGRPDTGELFF.

The chain has TRBV5-1 and TRBJ2-7, with 9 nucleotides matching TRBD1. The V and J ends lost 4 bases and 5 bases, in that order; junction bases with no gene match: 7. Germline V gene lookup returns CDR1 SGHRS and CDR2 YFSETQ. This CDR3 is built from 14 residues. This chain's CDR3 is CASSPGTGSHEQYF. CDR3 DNA: TGCGCCAGCAGCCCCGGGACAGGGTCCCACGAGCAGTACTTC.

Only one count was recorded for this clone. The chain combines TRBV2 with TRBJ1-2; TRBD1 matches at 7 bases. The V segment lost 11 bases and the J segment 5 bases; nucleotides outside the gene matches: 11. CDR1 SNHLY and CDR2 FYNNEI come from the germline V gene. The CDR3 runs 13 residues. This CDR3 is CAGHGQDTYGYTF. The CDR3, as DNA: TGTGCCGGCCATGGACAGGACACATATGGCTACACCTTC.

The rearrangement joins TRBV28 to TRBJ1-4; unclear D gene. V shed 3 bases and J shed 5 bases, with 10 bases lying between them. Germline V gives CDR1 MDHEN, CDR2 SYDVKM. The CDR3 runs to 14 residues. In DNA, the CDR3 is TGTGCCAGCAGTTTCCGGGCCGCGAATGAAAAACTGTTTTTT. It is translated as CASSFRAANEKLFF.

This chain uses TRBV30 with TRBJ1-1; D not resolved. The germline V gene has CDR1 GTSNPN and CDR2 SVGIG (reference sequence). The CDR3 runs to 13 residues. The V and J ends lost 2 bases and 0 bases respectively, with 7 bases between them. The CDR3 sequence is CAWSTEMNTEAFF. CDR3 sequence (DNA): TGTGCCTGGAGTACAGAAATGAACACTGAAGCTTTCTTT.

The rearrangement uses TRBV30 and TRBJ2-5, with a weak D call TRBD2 (7 bases). The CDR3 consists of 13 residues. Germline loops: CDR1 GTSNPN, CDR2 SVGIG (reference sequence). Trimming stripped 3 bases from V and 6 bases from J, with 14 bases between. The CDR3 nucleotides are TGTGCCTGGAGCCCGGGGGGCGCGCAGACCCAGTACTTC. It yields the protein CAWSPGGAQTQYF.

In its sample, this clone was seen once. The chain employs TRBV7-8 and TRBJ1-4; D gene ambiguous. From germline, CDR1 is SGHVS and CDR2 FQNEAQ. V was cut by 2 bases and J by 8 bases, with 21 bases left in between. The CDR3 is made up of 17 amino acids. This CDR3 is CASSLYRLSYPEEKLFF. CDR3 DNA: TGTGCCAGCAGCTTATATCGCTTATCCTATCCGGAAGAAAAACTGTTTTTT.